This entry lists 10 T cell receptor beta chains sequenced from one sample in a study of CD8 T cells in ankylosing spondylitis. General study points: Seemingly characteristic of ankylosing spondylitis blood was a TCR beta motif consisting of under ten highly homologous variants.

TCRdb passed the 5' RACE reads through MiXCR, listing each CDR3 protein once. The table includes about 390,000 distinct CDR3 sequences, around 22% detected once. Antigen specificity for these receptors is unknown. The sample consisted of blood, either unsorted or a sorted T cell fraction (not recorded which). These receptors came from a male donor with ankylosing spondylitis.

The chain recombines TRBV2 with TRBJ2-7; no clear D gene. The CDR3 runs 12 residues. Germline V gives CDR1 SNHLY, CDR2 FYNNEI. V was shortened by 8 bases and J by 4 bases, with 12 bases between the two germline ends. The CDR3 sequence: CASGYRLYEQYF. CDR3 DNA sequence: TGTGCCAGCGGTTACAGATTGTACGAGCAGTACTTC.

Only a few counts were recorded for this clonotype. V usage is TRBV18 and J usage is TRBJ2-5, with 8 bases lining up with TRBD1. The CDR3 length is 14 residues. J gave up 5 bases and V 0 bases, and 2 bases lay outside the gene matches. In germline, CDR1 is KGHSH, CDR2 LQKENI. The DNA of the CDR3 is TGTGCCAGCTCACCACCGGACAGGGCTGAGACCCAGTACTTC. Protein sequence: CASSPPDRAETQYF.

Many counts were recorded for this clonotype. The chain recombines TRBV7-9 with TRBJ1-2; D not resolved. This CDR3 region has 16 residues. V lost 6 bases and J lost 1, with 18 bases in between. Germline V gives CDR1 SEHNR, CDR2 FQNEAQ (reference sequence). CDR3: CASRPTPGFNNYGYTF. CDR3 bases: TGTGCCAGCAGGCCCACCCCCGGTTTTAATAACTATGGCTACACCTTC.

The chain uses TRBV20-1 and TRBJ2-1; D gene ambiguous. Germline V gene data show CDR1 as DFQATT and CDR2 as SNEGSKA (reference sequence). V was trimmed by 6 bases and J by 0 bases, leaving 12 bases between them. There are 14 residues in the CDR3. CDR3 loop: CSAYSYSSYNEQFF. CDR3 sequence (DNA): TGCAGTGCCTACTCGTATAGCTCCTACAATGAGCAGTTCTTC.

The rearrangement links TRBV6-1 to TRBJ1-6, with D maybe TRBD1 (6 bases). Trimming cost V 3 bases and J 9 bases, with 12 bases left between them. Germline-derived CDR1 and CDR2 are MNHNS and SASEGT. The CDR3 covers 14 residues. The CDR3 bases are TGTGCCAGCAGTGATTACAGGGTCATTTCACCCCTCCACTTT. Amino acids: CASSDYRVISPLHF.

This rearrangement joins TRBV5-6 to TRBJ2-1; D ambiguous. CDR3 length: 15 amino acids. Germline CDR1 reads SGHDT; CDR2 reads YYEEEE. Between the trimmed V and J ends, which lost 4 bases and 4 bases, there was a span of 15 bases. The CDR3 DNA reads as TGTGCCAGCAGCCCCCTGCCGCGGAGATACAATGAGCAGTTCTTC. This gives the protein CASSPLPRRYNEQFF.

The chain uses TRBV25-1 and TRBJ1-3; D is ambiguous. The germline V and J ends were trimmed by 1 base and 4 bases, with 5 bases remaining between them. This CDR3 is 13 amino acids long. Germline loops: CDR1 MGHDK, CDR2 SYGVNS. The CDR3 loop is CASSEWPGNTIYF. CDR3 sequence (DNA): TGTGCCAGCAGTGAATGGCCCGGAAACACCATATATTTT.

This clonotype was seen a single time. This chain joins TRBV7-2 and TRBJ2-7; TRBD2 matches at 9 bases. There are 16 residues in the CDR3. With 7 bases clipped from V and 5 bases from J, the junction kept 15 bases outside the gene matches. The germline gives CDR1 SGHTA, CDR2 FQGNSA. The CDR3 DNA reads TGTGCCAGCACCCCCCCCGGTAGCGGGAGTCTCCACGAGCAGTACTTC. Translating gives CASTPPGSGSLHEQYF.

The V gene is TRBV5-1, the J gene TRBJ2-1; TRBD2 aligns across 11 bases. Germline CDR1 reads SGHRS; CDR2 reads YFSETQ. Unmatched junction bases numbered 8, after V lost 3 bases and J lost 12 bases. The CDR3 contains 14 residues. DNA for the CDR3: TGCGCCAGCAGCTCCAAACTAGCGGGAGTCGCGCAGTTCTTC. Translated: CASSSKLAGVAQFF.

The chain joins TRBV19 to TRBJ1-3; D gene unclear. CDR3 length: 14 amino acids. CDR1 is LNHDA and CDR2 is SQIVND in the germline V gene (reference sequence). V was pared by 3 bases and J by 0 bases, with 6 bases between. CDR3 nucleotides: TGTGCCAGTAGTATTTCCAGCTCTGGAAACACCATATATTTT. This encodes CASSISSSGNTIYF.